This passage covers 23 T cell receptor beta chains from one sample sequenced in a study of cytomegalovirus exposure and HLA in healthy donors. Data came from immunoSEQ multiplex PCR; TCRdb stores just in-frame clones and leaves some out. Of over 200,000 clones in the sample, more than 75% are singletons; the top ten hold 1.5% to 2.5%. Sequences were obtained from PBMCs. These receptors were obtained from a woman aged 18-30 years in good health and CMV-seropositive.

The chain is built from TRBV7-8 and TRBJ2-7; TRBD2 aligns across 10 bases. Germline V gene sequence: CDR1 SGHVS, CDR2 FQNEAQ. V lost 2 bases and J lost 3; bases outside the gene matches: 13. This CDR3 is 18 amino acids long. CDR3 loop: CASSLMGSGRSPYYEQYF. The CDR3 DNA is TGTGCCAGCAGCTTAATGGGTAGCGGGAGGTCACCATACTACGAGCAGTACTTC.

The chain links TRBV7-8 to TRBJ2-1; 9 nucleotides line up with TRBD2. The CDR3 loop spans 16 amino acids. In germline, CDR1 is SGHVS, CDR2 FQNEAQ. With 8 bases clipped from V and 8 bases from J, the junction kept 16 bases outside the gene matches. The CDR3 here is CASRTRPLAGFDEQFF. The CDR3 DNA sequence: TGTGCCAGCCGCACCCGCCCGCTAGCGGGGTTCGATGAGCAGTTCTTC.

The chain has TRBV10-3 and TRBJ1-2; D might be TRBD1 (6 bases). The V end lost 2 bases, the J end lost 6 bases, and 13 bases lay between the germline ends. Germline values: CDR1 ENHRY, CDR2 SYGVKD. This CDR3 has 14 amino acids. The CDR3 spells CAISEVSGDNGYTF. The CDR3 DNA reads as TGTGCCATCAGTGAGGTTTCAGGGGATAATGGCTACACCTTC.

A few counts support this clone. The rearrangement links TRBV18 to TRBJ2-7; maybe TRBD1 (6 bases). This CDR3 contains 15 residues. CDR1 KGHSH and CDR2 LQKENI come from the germline V gene. Trimming removed 4 bases from V and 5 bases from J, with 18 bases in between. The CDR3: CASSRGQGLPNEQYF. DNA for the CDR3: TGTGCCAGCTCACGGGGACAAGGCCTGCCGAACGAGCAGTACTTC.

This chain links TRBV4-1 with TRBJ1-4, with 8 bases matching TRBD1. This CDR3 comprises 15 residues. Trimming took 4 bases from V and 4 from J; bases not matched to a gene: 5. CDR1 and CDR2 from the germline V gene are MGHRA and YSYEKL. CDR3 amino acids: CASSLGQGLNEKLFF. CDR3 bases: TGCGCCAGCAGCCTAGGACAGGGCCTTAATGAAAAACTGTTTTTT.

The J gene is TRBJ2-3, the V gene TRBV6-6; no reliable D call. Trimming pared 8 bases from V and 5 bases from J, leaving 11 bases between. Germline values: CDR1 MNHNY, CDR2 SVGAGI (reference sequence). The CDR3 is 12 residues long. This chain's CDR3 is CASSLEVDTQYF. CDR3 DNA: TGTGCCAGCTCTCTAGAGGTAGATACGCAGTATTTT.

The chain joins TRBV7-9 to TRBJ1-1; no reliable D call. The CDR3 loop spans 13 amino acids. Germline V gene data show CDR1 as SEHNR and CDR2 as FQNEAQ (reference sequence). V was clipped by 4 bases and J by 6 bases, with 12 bases between them. The CDR3 sequence is CASSWPLGSEAFF. The CDR3 region has the DNA TGTGCCAGCAGCTGGCCCCTCGGGTCTGAAGCTTTCTTT.

The rearrangement links TRBV5-1 to TRBJ2-7; D is undetermined. The germline V and J ends were trimmed by 4 bases and 0 bases, with 11 bases remaining between them. The germline V gene encodes CDR1 SGHRS and CDR2 YFSETQ. This CDR3 is built from 14 residues. This chain's CDR3 is CASSPYWSSYEQYF. CDR3 sequence (DNA): TGCGCCAGCAGCCCATACTGGTCCTCCTACGAGCAGTACTTC. Together with reference TRBV5-1 and TRBJ2-7, the CDR3 gives the full variable domain: KAGVTQTPRYLIKTRGQQVTLSCSPISGHRSVSWYQQTPGQGLQFLFEYFSETQRNKGNFPGRFSGRQFSNSRSEMNVSTLELGDSALYLCASSPYWSSYEQYFGPGTRLTVT.

Only one count was recorded for this clone. V and J are TRBV28 and TRBJ1-1, with TRBD1 matching over 7 bases. The V segment lost 3 bases and the J segment 5 bases; nucleotides outside the gene matches: 9. This CDR3 contains 15 residues. Germline loops: CDR1 MDHEN, CDR2 SYDVKM. The CDR3 nucleotides read TGTGCCAGCAGTTTCCCCTGGGACAGAGCTACTGAAGCTTTCTTT. Residues: CASSFPWDRATEAFF.

The rearrangement links TRBV28 to TRBJ1-1; D is undetermined. From germline, CDR1 is MDHEN and CDR2 SYDVKM. The CDR3 extends over 16 amino acids. Trimming shortened V by 7 bases and J by 3 bases, and 21 bases separated the two germline ends. The CDR3 is CASTTEEVRRDTEAFF. In DNA form, the CDR3 reads TGTGCCAGCACCACGGAGGAGGTCCGGAGAGACACTGAAGCTTTCTTT.

This clone was seen once. The chain recombines TRBV27 with TRBJ2-1, with D possibly being TRBD1 (5 bases). This CDR3 has 14 residues. Trimming removed 6 bases from V and 3 bases from J, with 12 bases in between. Germline CDR1 and CDR2: MNHEY and SMNVEV (reference sequence). DNA for the CDR3: TGTGCCAGCAGGTCAGGGCCCCTCTACAATGAGCAGTTCTTC. It codes for CASRSGPLYNEQFF.

The chain is built from TRBV2 and TRBJ1-1; D possibly corresponds to TRBD1 (6 bases). Germline V gene lookup returns CDR1 SNHLY and CDR2 FYNNEI. The length of the CDR3 is 16 residues. V lost 3 bases to trimming and J lost 2 bases, with 16 bases between them. DNA of the CDR3: TGTGCCAGCAGTGATGCGACGGGGGGGGCTAACACTGAAGCTTTCTTT. It codes for CASSDATGGANTEAFF.

V is TRBV9 and J is TRBJ1-1, with TRBD1 identical over 9 bases. Germline assignment: CDR1 SGDLS and CDR2 YYNGEE. V lost 4 bases and J lost 4; bases outside the gene matches: 2. The CDR3 covers 13 residues. This CDR3 reads CASSSTGGTEAFF. The CDR3 DNA is TGTGCCAGCAGCTCGACAGGGGGCACTGAAGCTTTCTTT.

V and J are TRBV6-5 and TRBJ2-7; D is unclear. Trimming cost V 0 bases and J 2 bases, with 14 bases left between them. Germline V gene sequence: CDR1 MNHEY, CDR2 SVGAGI. The CDR3 covers 16 residues. Written as DNA, the CDR3 is TGTGCCAGCAGTTACTCTCGCGGTAGCTTAACCTACGAGCAGTACTTC. Its protein is CASSYSRGSLTYEQYF.

The V gene is TRBV5-4, the J gene TRBJ2-2, with 16 bases identical to TRBD2. The germline V gene has CDR1 SGHNT and CDR2 YYREEE (reference sequence). CDR3 length: 16 amino acids. V gave up 4 bases and J gave up 7 bases; unmatched junction bases: 4. The CDR3 loop reads CASSEGLAGGIGELFF. CDR3 DNA: TGTGCCAGCAGCGAGGGACTAGCGGGAGGGATCGGGGAGCTGTTTTTT.

The chain is built from TRBV5-6 and TRBJ1-2, with 8 bases fitting TRBD1. Germline CDR1 reads SGHDT; CDR2 reads YYEEEE. V shed 2 bases and J 0 bases; nucleotides not matched to a gene: 9. CDR3 length: 17 residues. CDR3: CASSFEGTGVANYGYTF. DNA of the CDR3: TGTGCCAGCAGCTTTGAAGGGACAGGCGTAGCTAACTATGGCTACACCTTC. Based on the CDR3 plus reference TRBV5-6 and TRBJ1-2, the full variable domain is DAGVTQSPTHLIKTRGQQVTLRCSPKSGHDTVSWYQQALGQGPQFIFQYYEEEERQRGNFPDRFSGHQFPNYSSELNVNALLLGDSALYLCASSFEGTGVANYGYTFGSGTRLTVV.

J is TRBJ1-3 and V is TRBV11-2; D might be TRBD1 (6 bases). The CDR3 is made up of 13 amino acids. Germline CDR1 reads SGHAT; CDR2 reads FQNNGV. The V end lost 4 bases, the J end lost 2 bases, and 6 bases lay between the germline ends. The DNA of the CDR3 is TGTGCCAGCAGCTCAGGGGCTGGAAACACCATATATTTT. It yields the protein CASSSGAGNTIYF.

CDR3 nucleotide sequence: TGTGCCAGCAGTGACAGGGGGCGGTATGGCTACACCTTC. It translates to CASSDRGRYGYTF. The chain links TRBV28 to TRBJ1-2, with 10 bases identical to TRBD1. The CDR3 is 13 residues long. From germline, CDR1 is MDHEN and CDR2 SYDVKM. After removal of 5 bases from V and 5 bases from J, the junction contained 2 bases not matched to a gene.

The chain recombines TRBV9 with TRBJ1-2, with TRBD1 as a possible D gene (5 bases). CDR1 and CDR2 (germline): SGDLS, YYNGEE. The CDR3 loop spans 15 amino acids. Trimming cost V 4 bases and J 0 bases, with 13 bases left between them. CDR3 coding DNA: TGTGCCAGCAGCAATTGGGGCACCACTAACTATGGCTACACCTTC. Amino acid sequence: CASSNWGTTNYGYTF.

In this sample, this clone turned up a few times. This chain uses TRBV4-1 with TRBJ2-7, with 7 positions matching TRBD1. The V segment lost 1 base and the J segment 5 bases; nucleotides outside the gene matches: 8. CDR1 MGHRA and CDR2 YSYEKL come from the germline V gene. There are 15 residues in the CDR3. CDR3 protein: CASSQGPGTADEQYF. DNA of the CDR3: TGCGCCAGCAGCCAAGGACCGGGGACAGCTGACGAGCAGTACTTC.

This clone was recorded only once. The chain is built from TRBV5-6 and TRBJ1-5; 8 positions agree with TRBD1. The germline V gene has CDR1 SGHDT and CDR2 YYEEEE. The ends lost 4 bases at V and 2 bases at J; junction bases unmatched: 8. This CDR3 has 16 residues. DNA of the CDR3: TGTGCCAGCAGCGCCTCAACAGGGGGAGGCAATCAGCCCCAGCATTTT. Its translation is CASSASTGGGNQPQHF.

The chain carries TRBV27 and TRBJ1-5; perhaps TRBD1 as D (6 bases). Looked up from germline, CDR1 is MNHEY and CDR2 is SMNVEV (reference sequence). V lost 6 bases to trimming and J lost 6 bases, with 15 bases between them. The CDR3 consists of 14 residues. The CDR3 bases are TGTGCCAGCAGCAACAGGGTCGCCGGTCAGCCCCAGCATTTT. Amino acids: CASSNRVAGQPQHF.

This CDR3 is CASSRPGQSYEQYF. The CDR3 DNA follows: TGCGCCAGCAGCCGGCCGGGACAGTCCTACGAGCAGTACTTC. The chain recombines TRBV4-1 with TRBJ2-7; 7 bases align to TRBD1. This CDR3 contains 14 residues. J gave up 1 base and V 4 bases, and 4 bases lay outside the gene matches. Germline-derived CDR1 and CDR2 are MGHRA and YSYEKL.